These 4 T cell receptor beta chains were all obtained from the same sample, sequenced in a study of shared clonotypes between healthy human individuals (dated by TCRdb to 2018 to 2020). The library was produced with the immunoSEQ multiplex PCR assay. As stored in TCRdb, this immuneACCESS dataset retains in-frame rearrangements with V and J assigned. A fraction of the clones does not appear; measured against another copy, unresolved V genes explain less than half of the discrepancy, and the remainder lacks a known reason. This sample is represented by some 1 million clones; 75% of them were singletons. The top ten clonotypes cover over 1.3% of the sample. The sequenced sample consisted of memory CD4+ T cells sorted from blood. Per the publication, the cell subset or site label means: CD45RA-negative fraction. These receptors all stem from a man aged 18 to 30 in good health.

This chain connects TRBV6-6 to TRBJ2-7; unclear D gene. The CDR3 has 13 amino acids. Germline CDR1 is MNHNY and CDR2 is SVGAGI (reference sequence). V was shortened by 2 bases and J by 3 bases, with 8 bases between the two germline ends. CDR3 loop: CASSYVGIYEQYF. In DNA, the CDR3 is TGTGCCAGCAGTTACGTAGGGATCTACGAGCAGTACTTC.

This rearrangement joins TRBV7-9 to TRBJ1-5; a weak D match, TRBD1 (5 bases). CDR3 size: 12 residues. Germline V lookup: CDR1 SEHNR, CDR2 FQNEAQ (reference sequence). V was shortened by 3 bases and J by 6 bases, with 6 bases between the two germline ends. CDR3 nucleotides: TGTGCCAGCAGCTTGGACATTCAGCCCCAGCATTTT. This sequence encodes CASSLDIQPQHF.

The CDR3 nucleotides read TGCGCCAGCAGTGAGCGCAGGGGATATACTGAAGCTTTCTTT. This gives the protein CASSERRGYTEAFF. The chain carries TRBV10-2 and TRBJ1-1; D is perhaps TRBD1 (6 bases). Trimming took 2 bases from V and 5 from J, leaving 12 bases between them. Germline CDR1 is WSHSY and CDR2 is SAAADI. The CDR3 has 14 residues.

The rearrangement uses TRBV7-9 and TRBJ1-2, with no clear D. The V and J ends lost 5 bases and 1 base respectively, with 11 bases between them. This CDR3 is built from 14 residues. Germline V gene data show CDR1 as SEHNR and CDR2 as FQNEAQ (reference sequence). CDR3 sequence: CASSAAQLNYGYTF. The CDR3 DNA reads as TGTGCCAGCAGCGCCGCACAACTTAACTATGGCTACACCTTC.